The 23 T cell receptor beta chains presented below share a single source sample, sequenced in a study of cytomegalovirus exposure and HLA in healthy donors. The repertoire was sequenced with immunoSEQ multiplex PCR; TCRdb's copy has only in-frame clones and lacks some. The sample has 200,000 to 250,000 clones, around 80% seen once; the top ten hold around 15%. Sequenced: PBMCs. Receptor source: a woman under 40 in good health and CMV-seropositive.

This chain connects TRBV9 to TRBJ1-3, with D hard to call. Trimming took 0 bases from V and 0 from J, leaving 7 bases between them. The CDR3 is 15 residues long. The germline V gene encodes CDR1 SGDLS and CDR2 YYNGEE. The CDR3 is CASSVAGDSGNTIYF. The CDR3 nucleotides read TGTGCCAGCAGCGTAGCTGGGGACTCTGGAAACACCATATATTTT.

This clone was seen a single time. The CDR3 loop reads CASSLLAGVGELFF. The CDR3 nucleotides read TGCGCCAGTTCATTGCTAGCGGGAGTCGGGGAGCTGTTTTTT. V gene TRBV4-3 combines with J gene TRBJ2-2, with 10 positions matching TRBD2. J was trimmed by 7 bases and V by 9 bases; bases with no gene match: 8. The CDR3 contains 14 residues. Per the germline V gene, CDR1 is LGHNA and CDR2 is YSLEER.

This chain uses TRBV6-5 with TRBJ1-1; D not certain. Germline assignment: CDR1 MNHEY and CDR2 SVGAGI. Trimming cost V 7 bases and J 6 bases, with 9 bases left between them. The CDR3 sequence is 11 residues long. In nucleotides, the CDR3 is TGTGCCAGCATCATAGGGTCTGAAGCTTTCTTT. Translating it yields CASIIGSEAFF.

This clone was observed many times. The rearrangement links TRBV5-1 to TRBJ2-2; 9 bases are a match to TRBD1. Looked up from germline, CDR1 is SGHRS and CDR2 is YFSETQ. With V trimmed by 4 bases and J by 6 bases, 13 bases remained unmatched. The CDR3 loop spans 17 amino acids. The CDR3 region is CASSTTGGSSVSGELFF. The CDR3 nucleotides read TGCGCCAGCAGCACCACAGGGGGCTCGTCAGTGTCCGGGGAGCTGTTTTTT.

In its sample, this clone was seen many times. J is TRBJ1-1 and V is TRBV30; possible D gene TRBD1, 5 bases. The V end was cut by 2 bases, the J end by 5 bases, with 12 bases between. Germline CDR1 GTSNPN, CDR2 SVGIG (reference sequence). The CDR3 length is 13 residues. The CDR3 region is CAWSRQRGTEAFF. The CDR3 DNA reads as TGTGCCTGGAGTAGACAGAGAGGTACTGAAGCTTTCTTT.

This clone occurred a few times. The rearrangement links TRBV2 to TRBJ2-5; TRBD2 matches 11 bases. The CDR3 is 17 amino acids. V gave up 3 bases and J gave up 4 bases; unmatched junction bases: 10. Germline V gene data show CDR1 as SNHLY and CDR2 as FYNNEI. CDR3 sequence reads: CASSDLTSGKRRETQYF. CDR3 DNA: TGTGCCAGCAGTGATTTGACTAGCGGGAAACGGCGAGAGACCCAGTACTTC.

Of note for this clone: With a much larger clone just one base away, this may be a read error. The CDR3 reads CASSAGSGANVLTF. In DNA form, the CDR3 reads TGTGCCAGCAGTGCCGGCTCTGGGGCCAACGTCCTGACTTTC. The V gene is TRBV2, the J gene TRBJ2-6; the D is unclear. Germline V gene data show CDR1 as SNHLY and CDR2 as FYNNEI. CDR3 length: 14 amino acids. V dropped 4 bases and J dropped 0 bases, with 4 bases sitting between them.

This clone was counted a single time. The J gene is TRBJ1-1, the V gene TRBV6-1; D is possibly TRBD1 (5 bases). The germline V and J ends were trimmed by 3 bases and 0 bases, with 8 bases remaining between them. There are 14 residues in the CDR3. From germline, CDR1 is MNHNS and CDR2 SASEGT. The CDR3 region is CASSDPGMNTEAFF. CDR3 sequence (DNA): TGTGCCAGCAGTGATCCAGGGATGAACACTGAAGCTTTCTTT.

The chain is built from TRBV15 and TRBJ2-7; possibly TRBD1 for D (6 bases). The V gene's germline CDR1 is LNHNV and CDR2 YYDKDF (reference sequence). This CDR3 comprises 14 residues. V was cut by 3 bases and J by 5 bases, with 14 bases left in between. The CDR3 loop reads CATSRMGHLNEQYF. CDR3 sequence (DNA): TGTGCCACCAGCAGGATGGGACATCTCAACGAGCAGTACTTC. Complete variable domain (other parts from reference TRBV15 and TRBJ2-7): DAMVIQNPRYQVTQFGKPVTLSCSQTLNHNVMYWYQQKSSQAPKLLFHYYDKDFNNEADTPDNFQSRRPNTSFCFLDIRSPGLGDTAMYLCATSRMGHLNEQYFGPGTRLTVT.

The rearrangement links TRBV27 to TRBJ2-1, with 7 bases fitting TRBD2. Germline lookup yields CDR1 MNHEY and CDR2 SMNVEV (reference sequence). Losses at the gene ends were 4 bases for V and 3 bases for J; bases not matched to a gene: 6. The CDR3 spans 15 residues. The CDR3 region is CASSSLGGDYNEQFF. In DNA form, the CDR3 reads TGTGCCAGCAGTTCCTTGGGGGGGGACTACAATGAGCAGTTCTTC.

J is TRBJ2-7 and V is TRBV30, with D unresolved. This CDR3 contains 10 residues. With 6 bases removed from V and 6 bases from J, the gap between germline ends came to 9 bases. Germline V gene sequence: CDR1 GTSNPN, CDR2 SVGIG (reference sequence). CDR3 amino acids: CACTQTEQYF. CDR3 in DNA: TGTGCCTGCACCCAGACCGAGCAGTACTTC.

This sequence joins TRBV19 and TRBJ2-7, with D uncertain. Germline values: CDR1 LNHDA, CDR2 SQIVND (reference sequence). With 3 bases removed from V and 4 bases from J, the gap between germline ends came to 10 bases. This CDR3 region has 13 residues. CDR3 sequence (DNA): TGTGCCAGTAGTATCGGCCAGATATACGAGCAGTACTTC. It codes for CASSIGQIYEQYF.

The chain combines TRBV9 with TRBJ2-6, with unresolved D. Deletions cut 6 bases from V and 0 bases from J, with 10 bases between. This CDR3 contains 15 residues. Per germline, CDR1 SGDLS and CDR2 YYNGEE. The CDR3 loop is CASTHRDSGANVLTF. The CDR3 DNA is TGTGCCAGCACCCATAGGGACTCTGGGGCCAACGTCCTGACTTTC.

This chain uses TRBV29-1 with TRBJ1-1; tentatively, D is TRBD1 (5 bases). The CDR3 has 11 amino acids. Germline loops: CDR1 SQVTM, CDR2 ANQGSEA. Trimming took 2 bases from V and 8 from J, leaving 9 bases between them. CDR3 DNA sequence: TGCAGCGTTGAAAGGGGATTGGAAGCTTTCTTT. Translated: CSVERGLEAFF.

This chain connects TRBV5-1 to TRBJ2-1; D call uncertain. The CDR3 covers 15 residues. The germline V and J ends were trimmed by 1 base and 1 base, with 9 bases remaining between them. CDR1 is SGHRS, CDR2 YFSETQ, per germline. The CDR3 region is CASSLIVGSYNEQFF. DNA of the CDR3: TGCGCCAGCAGCTTGATTGTGGGTTCCTACAATGAGCAGTTCTTC.

The chain uses TRBV18 and TRBJ1-4; no definite D call. CDR3 length equals 14 residues. The ends were cut back, 2 bases at V and 0 bases at J, with 4 bases in the middle. Germline V lookup: CDR1 KGHSH, CDR2 LQKENI. The CDR3 protein is CASSPRATNEKLFF. CDR3 DNA: TGTGCCAGCTCACCAAGGGCAACTAATGAAAAACTGTTTTTT.

This rearrangement joins TRBV2 to TRBJ1-1; D is unresolved. Germline assignment: CDR1 SNHLY and CDR2 FYNNEI. V shed 7 bases and J shed 1 base, with 10 bases lying between them. The CDR3 contains 13 residues. CDR3 in DNA: TGTGCCAGCACCGTAAATCCGAACACTGAAGCTTTCTTT. This sequence encodes CASTVNPNTEAFF.

The chain has TRBV29-1 and TRBJ2-5, with D unclear. The germline V and J ends were trimmed by 3 bases and 5 bases, with 19 bases remaining between them. The CDR3 is made up of 15 amino acids. Germline CDR1 SQVTM, CDR2 ANQGSEA. CDR3: CSVELDAESGETQYF. In DNA form, the CDR3 reads TGCAGCGTTGAGCTAGACGCCGAGTCTGGGGAGACCCAGTACTTC.

The V and J genes are TRBV27 and TRBJ2-3, with 13 positions matching TRBD2. The germline V gene has CDR1 MNHEY and CDR2 SMNVEV (reference sequence). The CDR3 spans 17 residues. V shed 6 bases, J shed 5 bases, and the junction held 11 bases outside the gene matches. As DNA, the CDR3 is TGTGCCAGCAGGCGACGCGGACTAGCGGGAGTTGTAGATACGCAGTATTTT. Amino acid sequence: CASRRRGLAGVVDTQYF.

The chain has TRBV7-2 and TRBJ2-1, with TRBD2 matching 9 bases. CDR3 length: 15 residues. Germline values: CDR1 SGHTA, CDR2 FQGNSA. Trimming removed 4 bases from V and 6 bases from J; junction bases left unmatched: 7. CDR3 in amino acids: CASSSMGTSPNEQFF. CDR3 nucleotides: TGTGCCAGCAGCTCGATGGGGACTAGCCCCAATGAGCAGTTCTTC.

The chain links TRBV18 to TRBJ1-2; possibly TRBD1 for D (5 bases). Germline values: CDR1 KGHSH, CDR2 LQKENI. V shed 3 bases and J shed 1 base, with 15 bases lying between them. The CDR3 sequence is 16 residues long. CDR3 DNA: TGTGCCAGCTCACCCTCAAGTGGGCAGGGTAACTATGGCTACACCTTC. This gives the protein CASSPSSGQGNYGYTF. The full variable domain, with the rest looked up from reference TRBV18 and TRBJ1-2, is NAGVMQNPRHLVRRRGQEARLRCSPMKGHSHVYWYRQLPEEGLKFMVYLQKENIIDESGMPKERFSAEFPKEGPSILRIQQVVRGDSAAYFCASSPSSGQGNYGYTFGSGTRLTVV.

The chain carries TRBV6-5 and TRBJ2-2; 7 nucleotides align to TRBD1. The CDR3 sequence is 15 residues long. V gave up 6 bases and J gave up 1 base; unmatched junction bases: 5. Germline loops: CDR1 MNHEY, CDR2 SVGAGI. The CDR3 region is CASRRQGLNTGELFF. As DNA, the CDR3 is TGTGCCAGCAGGCGACAGGGTTTGAACACCGGGGAGCTGTTTTTT.

The CDR3 DNA is TGTGCCAGCACCCGACTAGCGGGAGGCGAGCAGTACTTC. Its translation: CASTRLAGGEQYF. This sequence joins TRBV11-3 and TRBJ2-7; 13 bases match TRBD2. CDR3 length: 13 residues. The V gene end was trimmed by 7 bases and the J gene end by 6 bases; junction bases not matched to a gene: 3. CDR1 is SGHNT, CDR2 YENEEA, per germline.